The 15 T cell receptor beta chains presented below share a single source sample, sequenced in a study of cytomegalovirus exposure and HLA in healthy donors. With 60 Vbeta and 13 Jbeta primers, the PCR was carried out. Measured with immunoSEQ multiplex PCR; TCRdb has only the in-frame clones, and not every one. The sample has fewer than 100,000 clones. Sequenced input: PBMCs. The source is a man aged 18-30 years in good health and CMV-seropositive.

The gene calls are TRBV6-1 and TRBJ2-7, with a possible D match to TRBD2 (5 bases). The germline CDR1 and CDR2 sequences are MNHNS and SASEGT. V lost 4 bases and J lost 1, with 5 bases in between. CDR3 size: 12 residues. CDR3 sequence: CASSGGSYEQYF. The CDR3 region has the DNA TGTGCCAGCAGTGGCGGGTCCTACGAGCAGTACTTC.

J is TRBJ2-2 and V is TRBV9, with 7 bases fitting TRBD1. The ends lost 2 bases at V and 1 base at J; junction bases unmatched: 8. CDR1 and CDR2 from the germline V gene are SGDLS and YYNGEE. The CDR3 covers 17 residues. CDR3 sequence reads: CASSVPSGTENTGELFF. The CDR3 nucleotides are TGTGCCAGCAGCGTTCCCTCCGGGACAGAGAACACCGGGGAGCTGTTTTTT. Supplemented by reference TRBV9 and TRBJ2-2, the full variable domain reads DSGVTQTPKHLITATGQRVTLRCSPRSGDLSVYWYQQSLDQGLQFLIQYYNGEERAKGNILERFSAQQFPDLHSELNLSSLELGDSALYFCASSVPSGTENTGELFFGEGSRLTVL.

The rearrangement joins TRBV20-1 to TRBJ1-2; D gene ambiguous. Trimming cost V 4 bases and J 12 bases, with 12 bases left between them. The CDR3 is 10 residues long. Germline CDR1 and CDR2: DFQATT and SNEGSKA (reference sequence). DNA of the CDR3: TGCAGTGCTACCGCGGACTTCCACACCTTC. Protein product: CSATADFHTF.

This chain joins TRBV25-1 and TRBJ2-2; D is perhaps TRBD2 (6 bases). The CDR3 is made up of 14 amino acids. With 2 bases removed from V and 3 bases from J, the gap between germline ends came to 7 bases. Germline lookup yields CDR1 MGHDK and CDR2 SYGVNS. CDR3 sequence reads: CASSEGGDTGELFF. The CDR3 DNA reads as TGTGCCAGCAGTGAAGGCGGGGACACCGGGGAGCTGTTTTTT.

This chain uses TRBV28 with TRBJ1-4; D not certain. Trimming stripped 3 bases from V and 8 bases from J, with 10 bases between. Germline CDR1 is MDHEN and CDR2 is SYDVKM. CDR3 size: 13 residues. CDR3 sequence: CASSFLRREKLFF. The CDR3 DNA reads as TGTGCCAGCAGTTTTCTGAGGAGGGAAAAACTGTTTTTT.

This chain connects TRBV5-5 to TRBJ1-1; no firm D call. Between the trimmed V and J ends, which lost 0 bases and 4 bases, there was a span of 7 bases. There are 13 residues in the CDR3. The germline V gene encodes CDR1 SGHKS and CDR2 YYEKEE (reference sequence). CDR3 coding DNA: TGTGCCAGCAGCTTGGAGAGGTTCACTGAAGCTTTCTTT. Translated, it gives CASSLERFTEAFF.

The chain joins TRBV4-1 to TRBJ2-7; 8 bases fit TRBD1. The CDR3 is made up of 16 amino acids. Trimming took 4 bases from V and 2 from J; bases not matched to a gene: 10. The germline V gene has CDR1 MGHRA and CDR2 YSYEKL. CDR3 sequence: CASSPDRGLTTYEQYF. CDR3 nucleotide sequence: TGCGCCAGCAGCCCTGACAGGGGACTTACTACCTACGAGCAGTACTTC.

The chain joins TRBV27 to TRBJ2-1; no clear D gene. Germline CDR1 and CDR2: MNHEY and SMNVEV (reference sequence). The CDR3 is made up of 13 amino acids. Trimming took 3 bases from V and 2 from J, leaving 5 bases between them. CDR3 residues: CASSFSTYNEQFF. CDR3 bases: TGTGCCAGCAGTTTCAGTACCTACAATGAGCAGTTCTTC.

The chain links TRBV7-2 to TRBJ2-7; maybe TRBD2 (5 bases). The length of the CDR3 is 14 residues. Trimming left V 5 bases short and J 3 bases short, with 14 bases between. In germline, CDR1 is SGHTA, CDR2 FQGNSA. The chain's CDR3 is CASSVDFNLYEQYF. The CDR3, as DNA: TGTGCCAGCAGCGTGGACTTCAACCTCTACGAGCAGTACTTC. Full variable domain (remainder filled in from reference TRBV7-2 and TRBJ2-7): GAGVSQSPSNKVTEKGKDVELRCDPISGHTALYWYRQSLGQGLEFLIYFQGNSAPDKSGLPSDRFSAERTGGSVSTLTIQRTQQEDSAVYLCASSVDFNLYEQYFGPGTRLTVT.

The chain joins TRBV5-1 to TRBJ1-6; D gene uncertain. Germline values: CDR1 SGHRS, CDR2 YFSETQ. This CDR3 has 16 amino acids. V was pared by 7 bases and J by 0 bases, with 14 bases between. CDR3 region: CASSGDYLSYNSPLHF. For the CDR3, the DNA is TGCGCCAGCTCGGGCGACTATCTCTCCTATAATTCACCCCTCCACTTT. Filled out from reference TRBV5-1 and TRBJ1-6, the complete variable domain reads KAGVTQTPRYLIKTRGQQVTLSCSPISGHRSVSWYQQTPGQGLQFLFEYFSETQRNKGNFPGRFSGRQFSNSRSEMNVSTLELGDSALYLCASSGDYLSYNSPLHFGNGTRLTVT.

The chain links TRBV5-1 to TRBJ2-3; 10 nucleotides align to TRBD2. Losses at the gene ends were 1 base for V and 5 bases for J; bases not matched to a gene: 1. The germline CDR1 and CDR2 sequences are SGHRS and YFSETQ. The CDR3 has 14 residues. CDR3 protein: CASSLPSGGDTQYF. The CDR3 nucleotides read TGCGCCAGCAGCTTGCCTAGCGGGGGAGATACGCAGTATTTT.

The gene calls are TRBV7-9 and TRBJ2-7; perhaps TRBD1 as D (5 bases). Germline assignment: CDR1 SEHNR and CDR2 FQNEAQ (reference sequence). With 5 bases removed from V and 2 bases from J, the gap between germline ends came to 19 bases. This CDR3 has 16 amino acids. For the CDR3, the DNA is TGTGCCAGCAGCCACCAGGACATCCGATTTACCTACGAGCAGTACTTC. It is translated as CASSHQDIRFTYEQYF.

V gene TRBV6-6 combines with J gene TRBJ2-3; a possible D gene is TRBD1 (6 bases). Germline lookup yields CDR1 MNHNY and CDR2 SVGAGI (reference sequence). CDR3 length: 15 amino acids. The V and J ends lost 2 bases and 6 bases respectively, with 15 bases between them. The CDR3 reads CASSYGTPLKDTQYF. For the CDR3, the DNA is TGTGCCAGCAGTTACGGGACACCATTGAAGGATACGCAGTATTTT.

In nucleotides, the CDR3 is TGCGCCAGCAGCGCCCTTCTGGACAGAAACACCGGGGAGCTGTTTTTT. It yields the protein CASSALLDRNTGELFF. The gene calls are TRBV5-1 and TRBJ2-2, with D possibly TRBD1 on 6 matching bases. This CDR3 is built from 16 residues. The V end lost 4 bases, the J end lost 2 bases, and 15 bases lay between the germline ends. From germline, CDR1 is SGHRS and CDR2 YFSETQ.

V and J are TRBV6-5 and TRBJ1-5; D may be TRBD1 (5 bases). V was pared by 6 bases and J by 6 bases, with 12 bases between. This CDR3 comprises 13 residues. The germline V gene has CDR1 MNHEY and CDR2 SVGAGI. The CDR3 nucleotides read TGTGCCAGCAGGGGGGGGGTAAGTCAGCCCCAGCATTTT. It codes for CASRGGVSQPQHF.